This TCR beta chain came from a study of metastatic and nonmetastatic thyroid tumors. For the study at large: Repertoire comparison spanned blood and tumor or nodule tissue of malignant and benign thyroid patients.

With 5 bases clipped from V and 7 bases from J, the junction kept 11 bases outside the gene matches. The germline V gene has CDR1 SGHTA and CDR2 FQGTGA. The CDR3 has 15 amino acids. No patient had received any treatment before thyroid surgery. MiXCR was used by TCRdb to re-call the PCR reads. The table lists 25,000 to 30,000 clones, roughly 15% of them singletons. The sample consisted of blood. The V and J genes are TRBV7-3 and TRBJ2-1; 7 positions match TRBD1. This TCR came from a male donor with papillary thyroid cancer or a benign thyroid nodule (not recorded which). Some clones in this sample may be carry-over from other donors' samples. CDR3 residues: CASSPNPDRTNEQFF. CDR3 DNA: TGTGCCAGCAGCCCGAACCCGGACAGGACAAATGAGCAGTTCTTC.